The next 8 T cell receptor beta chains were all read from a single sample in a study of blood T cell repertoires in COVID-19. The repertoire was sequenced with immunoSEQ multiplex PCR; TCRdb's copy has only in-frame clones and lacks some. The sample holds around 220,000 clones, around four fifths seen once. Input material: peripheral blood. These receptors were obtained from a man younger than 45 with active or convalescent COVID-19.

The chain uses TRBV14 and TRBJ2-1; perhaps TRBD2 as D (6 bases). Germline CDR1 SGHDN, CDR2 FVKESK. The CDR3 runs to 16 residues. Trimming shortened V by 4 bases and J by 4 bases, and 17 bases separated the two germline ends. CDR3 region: CASSLGLYSLYNEQFF. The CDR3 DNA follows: TGTGCCAGCAGCCTCGGACTATACTCCCTTTACAATGAGCAGTTCTTC.

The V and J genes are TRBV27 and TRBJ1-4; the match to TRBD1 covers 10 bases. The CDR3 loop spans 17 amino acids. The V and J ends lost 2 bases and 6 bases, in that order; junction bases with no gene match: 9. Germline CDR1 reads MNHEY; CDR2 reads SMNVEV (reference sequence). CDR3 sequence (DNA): TGTGCCAGCAGTTTAACGGGACAGGGGACCAGGGATGAAAAACTGTTTTTT. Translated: CASSLTGQGTRDEKLFF.

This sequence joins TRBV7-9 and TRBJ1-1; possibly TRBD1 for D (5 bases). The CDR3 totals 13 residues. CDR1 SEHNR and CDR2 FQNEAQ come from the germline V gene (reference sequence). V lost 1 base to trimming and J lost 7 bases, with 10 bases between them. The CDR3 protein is CASSLEGQGEAFF. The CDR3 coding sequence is TGTGCCAGCAGCTTAGAGGGGCAGGGTGAAGCTTTCTTT.

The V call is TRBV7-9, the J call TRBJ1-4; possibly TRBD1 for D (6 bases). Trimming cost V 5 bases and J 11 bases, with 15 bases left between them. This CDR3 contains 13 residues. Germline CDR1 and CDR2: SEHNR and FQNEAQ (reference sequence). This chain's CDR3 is CASSQSRGAKLFF. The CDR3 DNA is TGTGCCAGCAGCCAATCACGGGGGGCGAAACTGTTTTTT.

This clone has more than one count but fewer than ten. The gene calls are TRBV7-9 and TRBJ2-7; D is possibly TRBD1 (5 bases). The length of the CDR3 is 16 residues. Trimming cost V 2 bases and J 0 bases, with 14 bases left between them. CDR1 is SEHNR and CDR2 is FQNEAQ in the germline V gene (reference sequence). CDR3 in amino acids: CASSLTGQTSSYEQYF. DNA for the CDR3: TGTGCCAGCAGCTTAACAGGCCAAACAAGCTCCTACGAGCAGTACTTC. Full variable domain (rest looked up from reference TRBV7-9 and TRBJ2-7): DTGVSQNPRHKITKRGQNVTFRCDPISEHNRLYWYRQTLGQGPEFLTYFQNEAQLEKSRLLSDRFSAERPKGSFSTLEIQRTEQGDSAMYLCASSLTGQTSSYEQYFGPGTRLTVT.

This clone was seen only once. The CDR3 region has the DNA TGCGCCAGCAGCCCCAAGACTAGCGGGAGGGTAGATACGCAGTATTTT. Protein: CASSPKTSGRVDTQYF. The chain carries TRBV5-1 and TRBJ2-3, with TRBD2 matching 14 bases. Trimming took 4 bases from V and 5 from J; bases not matched to a gene: 6. Germline CDR1 and CDR2: SGHRS and YFSETQ. The CDR3 loop spans 16 amino acids.

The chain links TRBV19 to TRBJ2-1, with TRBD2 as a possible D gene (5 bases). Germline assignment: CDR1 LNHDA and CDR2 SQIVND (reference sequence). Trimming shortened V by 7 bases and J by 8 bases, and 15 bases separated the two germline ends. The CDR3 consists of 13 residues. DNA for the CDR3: TGTGCCAGTAAGAAACGGGAAGTTGATGAGCAGTTCTTC. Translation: CASKKREVDEQFF.

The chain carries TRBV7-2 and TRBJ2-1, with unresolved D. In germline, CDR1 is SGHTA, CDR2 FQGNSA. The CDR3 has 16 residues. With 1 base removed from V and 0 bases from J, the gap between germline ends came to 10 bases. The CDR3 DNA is TGTGCCAGCAGCTTAGGTTCGGTGGTCTCCTACAATGAGCAGTTCTTC. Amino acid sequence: CASSLGSVVSYNEQFF.